This entry lists 24 T cell receptor beta chains sequenced from one sample in a study of blood T cell repertoires in COVID-19. This table comes from immunoSEQ multiplex PCR, and its TCRdb copy is limited to in-frame clones, with some not included. This table has 250,000 to 300,000 clones, 75% to 90% appearing once. The material sequenced was peripheral blood. The receptors originated from a woman in her thirties or forties who had recovered from COVID-19.

The J gene is TRBJ1-2, the V gene TRBV27; maybe TRBD1 (5 bases). The CDR3 consists of 14 residues. Germline lookup yields CDR1 MNHEY and CDR2 SMNVEV (reference sequence). V was cut by 3 bases and J by 7 bases, with 15 bases left in between. The CDR3 is CASSFWGENSGYTF. The CDR3 nucleotides read TGTGCCAGCAGTTTTTGGGGGGAAAATAGTGGCTACACCTTC.

The gene calls are TRBV19 and TRBJ2-1, with TRBD1 identical over 7 bases. The CDR3 sequence is 14 residues long. Germline V gene sequence: CDR1 LNHDA, CDR2 SQIVND (reference sequence). With V trimmed by 10 bases and J by 7 bases, 13 bases remained unmatched. The CDR3 sequence is CATLPGTAKNEQFF. The CDR3 coding sequence is TGTGCCACACTTCCCGGGACAGCAAAAAATGAGCAGTTCTTC.

V is TRBV6-4 and J is TRBJ2-3; 8 bases are shared with TRBD2. The CDR3 runs 15 residues. The V gene end was trimmed by 3 bases and the J gene end by 0 bases; junction bases not matched to a gene: 2. CDR1 and CDR2 (germline): MRHNA, SNTAGT. The chain's CDR3 is CASSEIAGSTDTQYF. The CDR3 DNA reads as TGTGCCAGCAGTGAAATAGCGGGAAGCACAGATACGCAGTATTTT.

V gene TRBV20-1 combines with J gene TRBJ1-1; D remains unclear. Trimming left V 3 bases short and J 6 bases short, with 8 bases between. The CDR3 consists of 11 residues. The germline V gene has CDR1 DFQATT and CDR2 SNEGSKA (reference sequence). CDR3 DNA: TGCAGTGCTAGTGTTTTAGCTGAAGCTTTCTTT. It codes for CSASVLAEAFF.

This chain joins TRBV12-5 and TRBJ2-1; 8 bases align to TRBD2. Unmatched junction bases numbered 7, after V lost 5 bases and J lost 7 bases. Looked up from germline, CDR1 is LGHNT and CDR2 is FRNRAP. The CDR3 extends over 14 amino acids. CDR3 coding DNA: TGTGCTAGTGGTCTGACTAGCGTTAGAAATGAGCAGTTCTTC. Residues: CASGLTSVRNEQFF.

This sequence joins TRBV15 and TRBJ1-6; D is perhaps TRBD1 (5 bases). CDR1 is LNHNV and CDR2 is YYDKDF in the germline V gene (reference sequence). V lost 5 bases and J lost 4, with 6 bases in between. CDR3 size: 13 residues. The CDR3 sequence is CATSGHYNSPLHF. The CDR3 region has the DNA TGTGCCACCAGCGGACATTATAATTCACCCCTCCACTTT.

This chain connects TRBV6-4 to TRBJ1-6; the match to TRBD1 covers 7 bases. The ends lost 7 bases at V and 7 bases at J; junction bases unmatched: 10. Germline lookup yields CDR1 MRHNA and CDR2 SNTAGT. The CDR3 runs to 15 residues. This chain's CDR3 is CASTDAGTENSPLHF. In DNA, the CDR3 is TGTGCCAGCACCGACGCCGGGACAGAAAATTCACCCCTCCACTTT.

The genes are TRBV7-3 and TRBJ2-2; 8 bases are a match to TRBD1. V gave up 4 bases and J gave up 3 bases; unmatched junction bases: 7. The CDR3 contains 16 residues. The germline gives CDR1 SGHTA, CDR2 FQGTGA. DNA of the CDR3: TGTGCCAGCAGCTCTCGGACAGGGCCGCACACCGGGGAGCTGTTTTTT. Protein: CASSSRTGPHTGELFF.

Only one count was recorded for this clone. The chain links TRBV19 to TRBJ2-1, with D unclear. Trimming cost V 5 bases and J 10 bases, with 6 bases left between them. The CDR3 runs to 10 residues. Per the germline V gene, CDR1 is LNHDA and CDR2 is SQIVND (reference sequence). The CDR3 nucleotides are TGTGCCAGTAGTGAGGAGGAGCAGTTCTTC. Translating it yields CASSEEEQFF.

This clone is a singleton in its sample. The chain carries TRBV11-1 and TRBJ2-7; D gene uncertain. The CDR3 runs 13 residues. Trimming cost V 2 bases and J 2 bases, with 7 bases left between them. CDR1 is SGHAT, CDR2 FQDESV, per germline (reference sequence). The CDR3, as DNA: TGTGCCAGCAGCTTAACGTACACCTACGAGCAGTACTTC. It specifies CASSLTYTYEQYF.

The chain carries TRBV4-1 and TRBJ2-7; TRBD1 might be the D (7 bases). The CDR3 contains 14 residues. The V end lost 2 bases, the J end lost 4 bases, and 12 bases lay between the germline ends. Germline CDR1 MGHRA, CDR2 YSYEKL. The CDR3 protein is CASSQQTGRYEQYF. CDR3 DNA sequence: TGCGCCAGCAGCCAACAGACAGGGAGGTACGAGCAGTACTTC.

The chain joins TRBV9 to TRBJ1-2; TRBD1 aligns across 8 bases. Germline trimming cut 5 bases from V and 3 bases from J; bases unmatched to any gene: 15. The CDR3 runs to 17 residues. Germline CDR1 and CDR2: SGDLS and YYNGEE. The CDR3 loop is CASRKGQGTTEDYGYTF. Here the CDR3 DNA reads TGTGCCAGCAGGAAAGGACAGGGAACTACGGAGGACTATGGCTACACCTTC.

J is TRBJ2-7 and V is TRBV5-1, with TRBD1 as a possible D gene (5 bases). The CDR3 spans 14 residues. CDR1 and CDR2 (germline): SGHRS, YFSETQ. The V end was cut by 5 bases, the J end by 2 bases, with 14 bases between. CDR3 loop: CASSSRGEAYEQYF. Here the CDR3 DNA reads TGCGCCAGCAGTAGTAGGGGTGAGGCCTACGAGCAGTACTTC.

V usage is TRBV29-1 and J usage is TRBJ2-6, with TRBD1 matching 7 bases. The junction had 12 bases not matched to a gene; V was cut back by 7 bases and J by 0 bases. The CDR3 covers 17 residues. From germline, CDR1 is SQVTM and CDR2 ANQGSEA. The CDR3 is CSATGDSMDSGANVLTF. CDR3 DNA sequence: TGCAGCGCCACTGGGGACAGCATGGACTCTGGGGCCAACGTCCTGACTTTC.

The chain carries TRBV6-1 and TRBJ2-1; 14 bases match TRBD2. After removal of 4 bases from V and 8 bases from J, the junction contained 7 bases not matched to a gene. Per germline, CDR1 MNHNS and CDR2 SASEGT. This CDR3 has 16 amino acids. The CDR3 nucleotides are TGTGCCAGCAGTGTCTGGACTAGCGGGAGGCGGTATGAGCAGTTCTTC. Residues: CASSVWTSGRRYEQFF.

The chain links TRBV3-1 (or the pseudogene TRBV3-2) to TRBJ1-2; 8 bases fit TRBD1. V lost 3 bases to trimming and J lost 4 bases; unmatched junction nucleotides: 10. Germline-derived CDR1 and CDR2 are LGHDT and YNNKEL (reference sequence). The CDR3 contains 16 residues. CDR3 nucleotides: TGTGCCAGCAGCCACACAGGGGGAATCTACGTCTATGGCTACACCTTC. This sequence encodes CASSHTGGIYVYGYTF.

Worth noting for this clone: This specimen includes other DNA sequences encoding the same CDR3. The chain uses TRBV2 and TRBJ2-3; 14 bases are shared with TRBD2. The CDR3 sequence is 15 residues long. With V trimmed by 6 bases and J by 3 bases, 2 bases remained unmatched. Germline-derived CDR1 and CDR2 are SNHLY and FYNNEI. The CDR3: CASSRLAGGTDTQYF. The CDR3 nucleotides read TGTGCCAGCAGCCGACTAGCGGGGGGGACAGATACGCAGTATTTT.

V gene TRBV10-3 combines with J gene TRBJ2-7; D gene ambiguous. The CDR3 is made up of 14 amino acids. From germline, CDR1 is ENHRY and CDR2 SYGVKD. V gave up 9 bases and J gave up 6 bases, with 21 bases separating them. The CDR3 DNA reads as TGTGCCATAACCGTAGCCTCGGAATCCGGCGAGCAGTACTTC. It encodes CAITVASESGEQYF.

DNA of the CDR3: TGTGCCAGCAGCGTAGACGGGAGCACTGAAGCTTTCTTT. Translation gives CASSVDGSTEAFF. The chain carries TRBV9 and TRBJ1-1; D gene uncertain. Trimming stripped 0 bases from V and 4 bases from J, with 7 bases between. Germline CDR1 SGDLS, CDR2 YYNGEE. The CDR3 has 13 amino acids.

Points on this clone: The same CDR3 can be traced to other DNA sequences in this sample. This rearrangement joins TRBV6-5 to TRBJ1-2; TRBD1 agrees at 8 bases. The CDR3 consists of 13 residues. From germline, CDR1 is MNHEY and CDR2 SVGAGI. V lost 5 bases, J lost 3 bases, and 2 bases stayed unmatched. CDR3 sequence: CASSIQGDYGYTF. The DNA of the CDR3 is TGTGCCAGCAGTATACAGGGGGACTATGGCTACACCTTC.

V and J are TRBV21-1 and TRBJ2-2; the D call of TRBD1 is as the table states it, not checked on the DNA. TRBV21-1 is marked as a pseudogene. The CDR3 extends over 12 amino acids. This CDR3 reads CASADSTGELFF. CDR3 in DNA: TGTGCCAGCGCCGACAGCACCGGGGAGCTGTTTTTT.

This chain connects TRBV5-4 to TRBJ2-1, with TRBD1 as a possible D gene (5 bases). This CDR3 contains 14 residues. Germline assignment: CDR1 SGHNT and CDR2 YYREEE (reference sequence). The V end was cut by 4 bases, the J end by 5 bases, with 13 bases between. DNA of the CDR3: TGTGCCAGCAGCCATACTACAGGAGACAATGAGCAGTTCTTC. Translated, it gives CASSHTTGDNEQFF.

The chain joins TRBV25-1 to TRBJ2-1, with D possibly matching TRBD2 (5 bases). Germline CDR1 and CDR2: MGHDK and SYGVNS. The length of the CDR3 is 13 residues. V lost 10 bases to trimming and J lost 5 bases, with 15 bases between them. The CDR3, as DNA: TGTGCCACTACTGATTCGGGGAACAATGAGCAGTTCTTC. Translating it yields CATTDSGNNEQFF.

The chain carries TRBV19 and TRBJ1-5, with no clear D. CDR1 and CDR2 (germline): LNHDA, SQIVND (reference sequence). The CDR3 has 16 residues. Trimming took 3 bases from V and 5 from J, leaving 17 bases between them. CDR3 region: CASSMVRANGDQPQHF. Written as DNA, the CDR3 is TGTGCCAGTAGTATGGTGAGGGCTAATGGGGATCAGCCCCAGCATTTT. The complete variable domain, with remaining parts taken from reference TRBV19 and TRBJ1-5, reads DGGITQSPKYLFRKEGQNVTLSCEQNLNHDAMYWYRQDPGQGLRLIYYSQIVNDFQKGDIAEGYSVSREKKESFPLTVTSAQKNPTAFYLCASSMVRANGDQPQHFGDGTRLSIL.